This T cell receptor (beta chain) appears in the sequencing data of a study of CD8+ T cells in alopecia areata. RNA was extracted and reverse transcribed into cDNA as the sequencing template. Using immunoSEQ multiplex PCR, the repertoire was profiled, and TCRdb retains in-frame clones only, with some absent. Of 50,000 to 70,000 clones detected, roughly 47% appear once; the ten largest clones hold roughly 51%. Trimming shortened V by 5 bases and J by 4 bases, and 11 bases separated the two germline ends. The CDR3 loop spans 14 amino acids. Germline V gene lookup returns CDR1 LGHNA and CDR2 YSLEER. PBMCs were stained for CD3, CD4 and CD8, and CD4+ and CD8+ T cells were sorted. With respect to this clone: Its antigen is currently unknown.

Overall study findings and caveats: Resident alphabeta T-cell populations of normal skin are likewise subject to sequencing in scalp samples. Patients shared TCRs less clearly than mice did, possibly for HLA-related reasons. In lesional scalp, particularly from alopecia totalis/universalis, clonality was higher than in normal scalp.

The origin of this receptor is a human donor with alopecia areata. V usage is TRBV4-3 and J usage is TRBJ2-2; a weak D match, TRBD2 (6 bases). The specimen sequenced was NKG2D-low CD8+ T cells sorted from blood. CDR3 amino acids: CASSSGTSTGELFF. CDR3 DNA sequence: TGCGCCAGCAGCTCCGGGACTTCCACCGGGGAGCTGTTTTTT.